One sample yielded the 17 T cell receptor beta chains listed below, sequenced in a study of cytomegalovirus exposure and HLA in healthy donors. The PCR ran on 60 Vbeta and 13 Jbeta primers. TCRdb keeps only in-frame clones here, not all; method: immunoSEQ multiplex PCR. The sample table sets out 150,000 or so clones. Sequences were obtained from PBMCs. Receptors originate from a woman aged 45-60 years in good health and CMV-seronegative.

The chain recombines TRBV7-9 with TRBJ1-2; 7 bases fit TRBD1. Trimming removed 6 bases from V and 8 bases from J; junction bases left unmatched: 15. There are 15 residues in the CDR3. Germline V gene sequence: CDR1 SEHNR, CDR2 FQNEAQ (reference sequence). The CDR3 loop is CASSPFLMTGRGYTF. For the CDR3, the DNA is TGTGCCAGCAGTCCTTTCTTGATGACAGGGAGGGGCTACACCTTC.

The rearrangement uses TRBV6-5 and TRBJ2-2, with 7 bases aligning to TRBD1. The CDR3 loop spans 15 amino acids. The germline V gene has CDR1 MNHEY and CDR2 SVGAGI. V shed 2 bases and J 3 bases; nucleotides not matched to a gene: 3. The CDR3 loop reads CASSYTGQYTGELFF. DNA of the CDR3: TGTGCCAGCAGTTACACGGGACAGTACACCGGGGAGCTGTTTTTT.

This CDR3 reads CASRMTGQLNYGYTF. The CDR3 DNA follows: TGTGCCAGCAGGATGACTGGACAGCTTAACTATGGCTACACCTTC. The V call is TRBV6-5, the J call TRBJ1-2; a possible D gene is TRBD1 (6 bases). Germline assignment: CDR1 MNHEY and CDR2 SVGAGI. Trimming cost V 6 bases and J 1 base, with 15 bases left between them. The CDR3 consists of 15 residues.

The CDR3 here is CASSSIQGWHGYTF. DNA of the CDR3: TGTGCCAGCAGTTCGATTCAGGGTTGGCATGGCTACACCTTC. The chain joins TRBV27 to TRBJ1-2; TRBD1 is a possible D gene (5 bases). Trimming took 4 bases from V and 6 from J, leaving 15 bases between them. The CDR3 runs to 14 residues. The germline CDR1 and CDR2 sequences are MNHEY and SMNVEV (reference sequence).

The chain combines TRBV10-3 with TRBJ2-7; a weak D match, TRBD2 (6 bases). The CDR3 contains 14 residues. V dropped 2 bases and J dropped 4 bases, with 12 bases sitting between them. The germline V gene has CDR1 ENHRY and CDR2 SYGVKD. The chain's CDR3 is CAISETGTPYEQYF. CDR3 in DNA: TGTGCCATCAGTGAGACCGGGACTCCTTACGAGCAGTACTTC.

The chain has TRBV9 and TRBJ1-1, with D perhaps TRBD1 (6 bases). Trimming removed 2 bases from V and 0 bases from J, with 14 bases in between. Germline values: CDR1 SGDLS, CDR2 YYNGEE. This CDR3 has 16 residues. In DNA form, the CDR3 reads TGTGCCAGCAGCGTTTCAGCCCAGGGGATGAACACTGAAGCTTTCTTT. Translation gives CASSVSAQGMNTEAFF.

The chain employs TRBV5-5 and TRBJ1-2, with TRBD1 as a possible D gene (6 bases). V gave up 5 bases and J gave up 8 bases, with 16 bases separating them. Germline V CDR1 and CDR2: SGHKS, YYEKEE (reference sequence). The length of the CDR3 is 13 residues. CDR3 sequence reads: CASRTPQGSGYTF. The CDR3 bases are TGTGCCAGCAGAACCCCACAGGGAAGCGGCTACACCTTC.

The gene calls are TRBV6-1 and TRBJ1-5; D uncertain. This CDR3 has 13 residues. Trimming took 5 bases from V and 10 from J, leaving 15 bases between them. CDR1 is MNHNS and CDR2 is SASEGT in the germline V gene. This chain's CDR3 is CASSTWADFPQHF. CDR3 DNA: TGTGCCAGCAGTACCTGGGCCGATTTCCCCCAGCATTTT.

The CDR3 DNA follows: TGCGCCAGCAGCCCTCGGGGGGGCCTGCAGACCCAGTACTTC. Residues: CASSPRGGLQTQYF. The chain combines TRBV5-1 with TRBJ2-5; TRBD2 matches at 8 bases. J lost 6 bases, V lost 4 bases, and 8 bases had no gene match. Per germline, CDR1 SGHRS and CDR2 YFSETQ. The CDR3 extends over 14 amino acids. Full variable domain (outside the CDR3, taken from reference TRBV5-1 and TRBJ2-5): KAGVTQTPRYLIKTRGQQVTLSCSPISGHRSVSWYQQTPGQGLQFLFEYFSETQRNKGNFPGRFSGRQFSNSRSEMNVSTLELGDSALYLCASSPRGGLQTQYFGPGTRLLVL.

The V gene is TRBV5-1, the J gene TRBJ1-5; 8 positions agree with TRBD1. The germline CDR1 and CDR2 sequences are SGHRS and YFSETQ. V shed 7 bases and J 4 bases; nucleotides not matched to a gene: 4. The CDR3 sequence is 13 residues long. The CDR3 is CASRQGSNQPQHF. DNA of the CDR3: TGCGCCAGCCGACAGGGGTCTAATCAGCCCCAGCATTTT.

This chain links TRBV30 with TRBJ2-2, with TRBD1 as a possible D gene (6 bases). Germline V lookup: CDR1 GTSNPN, CDR2 SVGIG (reference sequence). V was clipped by 4 bases and J by 0 bases, with 9 bases between them. The length of the CDR3 is 14 residues. The CDR3 spells CAWKAGANTGELFF. CDR3 nucleotide sequence: TGTGCCTGGAAAGCAGGGGCGAACACCGGGGAGCTGTTTTTT.

This chain connects TRBV19 to TRBJ2-7; D might be TRBD1 (5 bases). V lost 6 bases, J lost 3 bases, and 15 bases lay in between. Germline CDR1 is LNHDA and CDR2 is SQIVND (reference sequence). This CDR3 comprises 14 residues. The CDR3 reads CASRRQGTSYEQYF. DNA for the CDR3: TGTGCCAGTAGAAGGCAGGGCACGAGCTACGAGCAGTACTTC. Filled out from reference TRBV19 and TRBJ2-7, the complete variable domain reads DGGITQSPKYLFRKEGQNVTLSCEQNLNHDAMYWYRQDPGQGLRLIYYSQIVNDFQKGDIAEGYSVSREKKESFPLTVTSAQKNPTAFYLCASRRQGTSYEQYFGPGTRLTVT.

The rearrangement links TRBV2 to TRBJ1-1; a weak D match, TRBD1 (6 bases). Trimming shortened V by 7 bases and J by 1 base, and 7 bases separated the two germline ends. This CDR3 has 12 amino acids. CDR1 and CDR2 (germline): SNHLY, FYNNEI. CDR3 amino acids: CASTRGNTEAFF. The CDR3 bases are TGTGCCAGCACCAGGGGGAACACTGAAGCTTTCTTT.

The gene calls are TRBV4-1 and TRBJ2-7, with 8 positions matching TRBD1. CDR3 length: 16 residues. The germline V gene has CDR1 MGHRA and CDR2 YSYEKL. V lost 1 base to trimming and J lost 0 bases; unmatched junction nucleotides: 5. The CDR3 reads CASSQVWTGTSYEQYF. CDR3 DNA sequence: TGCGCCAGCAGCCAAGTTTGGACAGGGACCTCCTACGAGCAGTACTTC.

The V gene is TRBV4-1, the J gene TRBJ1-1; TRBD1 matches at 11 bases. Germline V lookup: CDR1 MGHRA, CDR2 YSYEKL. CDR3 length equals 15 residues. Germline trimming cut 2 bases from V and 7 bases from J; bases unmatched to any gene: 6. Written as DNA, the CDR3 is TGCGCCAGCAGCCAACGGGACAGGGGGGGATTTGAAGCTTTCTTT. Translating it yields CASSQRDRGGFEAFF.

The CDR3 DNA is TGCGCCAGCAGCTTGACACCGGGACAGGGACGGGAGCAGTTCTTC. Translation: CASSLTPGQGREQFF. The chain links TRBV5-1 to TRBJ2-1, with 9 bases lining up with TRBD1. J was trimmed by 10 bases and V by 1 base; bases with no gene match: 9. The germline gives CDR1 SGHRS, CDR2 YFSETQ. The CDR3 covers 15 residues.

The CDR3 nucleotides are TGTGCCAGCAGTACACAGCCAGAAAATGAAAAACTGTTTTTT. Amino acids: CASSTQPENEKLFF. The genes are TRBV5-4 and TRBJ1-4; D is undetermined. Trimming took off 5 bases at V and 5 bases at J, with 13 bases between the two ends. The CDR3 runs to 14 residues. The germline V gene encodes CDR1 SGHNT and CDR2 YYREEE (reference sequence).